These 2 T cell receptor beta chains came from one sample sequenced in a study of T cells in localized non-small cell lung cancer. Clones were read by immunoSEQ multiplex PCR, and TCRdb kept only the in-frame ones, dropping some. The sample includes under 95,000 clones, around 81% of them seen just once. Sequencing used peripheral blood, obtained before any cancer treatment. These receptors were obtained from an older female donor with stage I lung adenocarcinoma.

The rearrangement links TRBV7-9 to TRBJ2-4, with a possible D match to TRBD2 (5 bases). CDR1 SEHNR and CDR2 FQNEAQ come from the germline V gene (reference sequence). There are 14 residues in the CDR3. V was trimmed by 5 bases and J by 8 bases, leaving 16 bases between them. CDR3 in amino acids: CASSPRPLGDIQYF. As DNA, the CDR3 is TGTGCCAGCAGCCCGCGGCCCCTCGGGGACATTCAGTACTTC.

This clone was recorded only once. The gene calls are TRBV5-6 and TRBJ1-5, with 7 bases fitting TRBD1. Looked up from germline, CDR1 is SGHDT and CDR2 is YYEEEE. This CDR3 comprises 17 residues. Unmatched junction bases numbered 13, after V lost 4 bases and J lost 3 bases. CDR3 amino acids: CASSPIDRAGHNQPQHF. CDR3 nucleotide sequence: TGTGCCAGCAGCCCCATCGACAGGGCCGGTCACAATCAGCCCCAGCATTTT.